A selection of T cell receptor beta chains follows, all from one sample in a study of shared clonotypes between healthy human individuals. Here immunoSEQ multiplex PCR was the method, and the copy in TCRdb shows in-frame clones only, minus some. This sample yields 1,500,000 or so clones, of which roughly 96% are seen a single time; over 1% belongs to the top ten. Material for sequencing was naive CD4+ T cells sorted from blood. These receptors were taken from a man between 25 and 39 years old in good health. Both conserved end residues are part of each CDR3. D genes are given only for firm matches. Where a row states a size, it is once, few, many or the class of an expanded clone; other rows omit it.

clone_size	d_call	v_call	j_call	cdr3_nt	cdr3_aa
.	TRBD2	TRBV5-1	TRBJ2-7	TGCGCCAGCAGCTTATCCGGGACTAGCGGCTACGAGCAGTACTTC	CASSLSGTSGYEQYF
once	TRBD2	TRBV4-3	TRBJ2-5	TGCGCCAGCAGCCAAGGCGGACTAGCGGGATATGAGACCCAGTACTTC	CASSQGGLAGYETQYF
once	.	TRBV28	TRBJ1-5	TGTGCCAGCAGTTCAAGGACGTGGGGGAAACCCCAGCATTTT	CASSSRTWGKPQHF
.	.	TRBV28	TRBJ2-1	TGTGCCAGCAGTTTAGTGGCCGGGAGAGGGGTTCCCTACAATGAGCAGTTCTTC	CASSLVAGRGVPYNEQFF
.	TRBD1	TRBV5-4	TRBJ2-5	TGTGCCAGCAGTCCTAGGGGGCGCGACGAGACCCAGTACTTC	CASSPRGRDETQYF
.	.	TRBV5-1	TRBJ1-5	TGCGCCAGCAGCTTGATGAGCCAGCCCCAGCATTTT	CASSLMSQPQHF
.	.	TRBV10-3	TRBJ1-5	TGTGCCATCAGTGAGGGAACAGGGAAATTAAAGAGCAATCAGCCCCAGCATTTT	CAISEGTGKLKSNQPQHF
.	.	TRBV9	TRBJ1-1	TGTGCCAGCAGCATCCGGGACTACTCCCGAGACACTGAAGCTTTCTTT	CASSIRDYSRDTEAFF
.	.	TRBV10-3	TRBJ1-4	TGTGCCATCAGTATGGGACTTTCAACTAATGAAAAACTGTTTTTT	CAISMGLSTNEKLFF
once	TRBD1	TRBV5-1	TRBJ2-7	TGCGCCAGCAGCCCGCTTACCTCGGGGACAGGGGGCTACGAGCAGTACTTC	CASSPLTSGTGGYEQYF
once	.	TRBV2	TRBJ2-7	TGTGCCAGCAGTGAACGAGGGGGCGGGAGTATCTCCTACGAGCAGTACTTC	CASSERGGGSISYEQYF
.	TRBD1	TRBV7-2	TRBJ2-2	TGTGCCAGCAGCGTAAACAGGGGAGAGAGCGGGGAGCTGTTTTTT	CASSVNRGESGELFF
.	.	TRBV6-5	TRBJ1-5	TGTGCCAGCAGTTACTCCGGGCAGCTACAGCCCCAGCATTTT	CASSYSGQLQPQHF
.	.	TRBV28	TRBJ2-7	TGTGCCAGCAGTTTCATAGGGGGGGACAGCTCCTACGAGCAGTACTTC	CASSFIGGDSSYEQYF
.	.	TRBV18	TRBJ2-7	TGTGCCAGCTCACCGGGGGCGGTCGACGAGCAGTACTTC	CASSPGAVDEQYF
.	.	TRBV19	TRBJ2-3	TGTGCCAGTAGCGAGGCGGGTCCCACAGATACGCAGTATTTT	CASSEAGPTDTQYF
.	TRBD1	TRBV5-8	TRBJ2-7	TGTGCCAGCAGCACCGGACAGGGGATCGCCTACGAGCAGTACTTC	CASSTGQGIAYEQYF
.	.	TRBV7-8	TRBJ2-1	TGTGCCAGCAGCTTGCCGGGACGGACTTACAATGAGCAGTTCTTC	CASSLPGRTYNEQFF
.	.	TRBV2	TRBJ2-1	TGTGCCGGCTTACAGGGCAATGAGCAGTTCTTC	CAGLQGNEQFF
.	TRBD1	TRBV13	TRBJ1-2	TGTGCCAGCAGCGTCGGACAGGATTATGGCTACACCTTC	CASSVGQDYGYTF
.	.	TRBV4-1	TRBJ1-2	TGCGCCAGCAGCCAAGGGTCGGCAACTAACTATGGCTACACCTTC	CASSQGSATNYGYTF
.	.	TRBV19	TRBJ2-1	TGTGCCAGCTCCAAGCAATCCGCGGGGTCGAGTAGGAATGAGCAGTTCTTC	CASSKQSAGSSRNEQFF
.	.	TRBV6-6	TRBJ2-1	TGTGCCATCTATACCGGCCCCGAGGTTTCGGGTGAGCAGTTCTTC	CAIYTGPEVSGEQFF
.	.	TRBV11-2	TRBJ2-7	TGTGCCAGCAGCTTGGGAGAGTCCTACGAGCAGTACTTC	CASSLGESYEQYF
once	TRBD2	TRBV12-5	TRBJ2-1	TGTGCTAGTGGTCCCGGGACTAGTTACAATGAGCAGTTCTTC	CASGPGTSYNEQFF
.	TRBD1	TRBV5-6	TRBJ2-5	TGTGCCAGCAGCGGCAGGGACAGAGCAGAGACCCAGTACTTC	CASSGRDRAETQYF
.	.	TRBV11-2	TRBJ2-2	TGTGCCAGCAGCCCCCCGGGAAGGGGGGACACCGGGGAGCTGTTTTTT	CASSPPGRGDTGELFF
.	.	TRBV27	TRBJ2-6	TGTGCCAGCAGTCCCAACAAGCCGGGACCTTTTTACTCTGGGGCCAACGTCCTGACTTTC	CASSPNKPGPFYSGANVLTF
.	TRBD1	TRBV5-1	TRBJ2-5	TGCGCCAGCAGTTACTTTTCGAGAGGACAGGGAGGAGAGACCCAGTACTTC	CASSYFSRGQGGETQYF
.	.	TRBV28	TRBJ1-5	TGTGCCAGCAGTTTGCGTGTCCAGCCCCAGCATTTT	CASSLRVQPQHF
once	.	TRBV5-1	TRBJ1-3	TGCGCCAGCAGCTTGGCTGGGGAAAACACCATATATTTT	CASSLAGENTIYF
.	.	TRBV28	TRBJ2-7	TGTGCCAGCCCCACCCCCGGGAACTTC	CASPTPGNF
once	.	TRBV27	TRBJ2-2	TGTGCCAGCGCCGAGAGCACCGGGGAGCTGTTTTTT	CASAESTGELFF
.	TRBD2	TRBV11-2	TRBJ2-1	TGTGCCAGCAGCTACAGACTAGCGGACTCCTACAATGAGCAGTTCTTC	CASSYRLADSYNEQFF
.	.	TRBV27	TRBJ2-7	TGTGCCAGCAGTTTAGTTCGGGGAGTCGAGCAGTACTTC	CASSLVRGVEQYF
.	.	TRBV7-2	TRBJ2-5	TGTGCCAGCAGGGCAGGGTACGAGACCCAGTACTTC	CASRAGYETQYF
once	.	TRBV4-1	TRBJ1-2	TGCGCCAGCAGCCAAACAGGGAACTATGGCTACACCTTC	CASSQTGNYGYTF
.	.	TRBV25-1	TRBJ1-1	TGTGCCAGCAGTGTGGGGTACACTGAAGCTTTCTTT	CASSVGYTEAFF
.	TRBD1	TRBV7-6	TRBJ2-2	TGTGCCAGCAGCTTAGAGGGACAGGGGTTCGCCGGGGAGCTGTTTTTT	CASSLEGQGFAGELFF
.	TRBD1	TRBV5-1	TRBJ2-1	TGCGCCAGCAGTACCGGGACAGGCGGGAATGAGCAGTTCTTC	CASSTGTGGNEQFF
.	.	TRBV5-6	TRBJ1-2	TGTGCCAGCAGCTTAGGACAGAACTATGGCTACACCTTC	CASSLGQNYGYTF
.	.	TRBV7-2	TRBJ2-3	TGTGCCAGCAGAATGTATAGCATAGATACGCAGTATTTT	CASRMYSIDTQYF
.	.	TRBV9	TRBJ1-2	TGTGCCAGCAGCTCAACAAGTTCTAACTATGGCTACACCTTC	CASSSTSSNYGYTF
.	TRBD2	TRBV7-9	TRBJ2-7	TGTGCCAGCAGCCCGCACAGCGGCGGGAGCTCCTACGAGCAGTACTTC	CASSPHSGGSSYEQYF
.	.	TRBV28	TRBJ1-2	TGTGCCAGCCACACGATTAACTATGGCTACACCTTC	CASHTINYGYTF
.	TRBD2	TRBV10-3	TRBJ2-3	TGTGCCATCACGGGGGGGGCGATAGATACGCAGTATTTT	CAITGGAIDTQYF
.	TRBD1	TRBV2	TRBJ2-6	TGTGCCAGCAGTGACAGGGGGTCGACTGGGGCCAACGTCCTGACTTTC	CASSDRGSTGANVLTF
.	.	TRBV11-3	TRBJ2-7	TGTGCCAGCAGCTTAGAGGGAGTACCTGGGGAGCAGTACTTC	CASSLEGVPGEQYF
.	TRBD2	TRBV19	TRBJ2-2	TGTGCCAGTAGTCTAGCGGGAGGCACCGGGGAGCTGTTTTTT	CASSLAGGTGELFF
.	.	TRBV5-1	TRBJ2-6	TGCGCCAGCAGCTTGTCGGCAGCCGCTGGGGCCAACGTCCTGACTTTC	CASSLSAAAGANVLTF
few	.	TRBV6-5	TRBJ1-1	TGTGCCAGCAGTTACTTGGGAGAAGCTTTCTTT	CASSYLGEAFF
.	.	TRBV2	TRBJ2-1	TGTGCCAGTGTCGTATCTCAGGTGAATGAGCAGTTCTTC	CASVVSQVNEQFF
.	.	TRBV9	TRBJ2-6	TGTGCCAGCAGCGCCTTGGTAGGGGCCAACGTCCTGACTTTC	CASSALVGANVLTF
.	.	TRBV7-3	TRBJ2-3	TGTGCCAGCAGCTTAAGTGGTCAGGGCATCGCGACTTATACGCAGTATTTT	CASSLSGQGIATYTQYF
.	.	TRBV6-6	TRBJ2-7	TGTGCCCTGACTCCGGGACCTAGCGAGCAGTACTTC	CALTPGPSEQYF
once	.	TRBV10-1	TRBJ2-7	TGCGCCAGCAGTGAGTCCCAGGGAGGACCCTACGAGCAGTACTTC	CASSESQGGPYEQYF
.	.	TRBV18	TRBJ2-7	TGTGCCAGCTCACCACAAGGACGAGCGCTTTACGAGCAGTACTTC	CASSPQGRALYEQYF